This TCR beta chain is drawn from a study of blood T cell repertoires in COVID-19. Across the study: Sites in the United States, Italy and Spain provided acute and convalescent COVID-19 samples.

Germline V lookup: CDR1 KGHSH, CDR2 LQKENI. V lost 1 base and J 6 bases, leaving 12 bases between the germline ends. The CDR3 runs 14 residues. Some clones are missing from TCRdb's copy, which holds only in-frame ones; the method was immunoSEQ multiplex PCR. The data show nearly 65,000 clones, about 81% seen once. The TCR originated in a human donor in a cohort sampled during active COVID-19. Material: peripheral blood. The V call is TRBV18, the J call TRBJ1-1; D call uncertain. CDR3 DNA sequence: TGTGCCAGCTCACCACAAGGGTCGGGGTCTGAAGCTTTCTTT. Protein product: CASSPQGSGSEAFF.